This T cell receptor (beta chain) was recorded in a study of T cells in Graves' hyperthyroidism and ophthalmopathy. Study-wide points: Ophthalmopathy was predicted by the model a median of about 6.7 months ahead of onset.

For Graves' hyperthyroidism to be stable, ophthalmopathy could not progress within 18 months. Amplified regions were TCR beta CDR3 sequences from RNA transcripts. First-round RT-PCR of the TCR CDR3 relied on the HTBI primer set. TCRdb reprocessed the multiplex PCR reads via MiXCR and lists one record per CDR3 protein. The data contain about 560,000 distinct CDR3 sequences, just over 45% of them singletons. This clonotype showed up just a few times. As yet, its antigen is unknown. Input material: peripheral blood or thyroid tissue (not recorded which). The receptor was derived from a woman aged 18 to 35 with Graves' hyperthyroidism.

CDR3 sequence: CASSATSGSAYEQYF. The DNA of the CDR3 is TGTGCCAGCAGCGCCACTAGCGGGTCCGCCTACGAGCAGTACTTC. This chain joins TRBV7-2 and TRBJ2-7, with TRBD2 matching over 9 bases. V lost 5 bases, J lost 2 bases, and 7 bases stayed unmatched. Germline-derived CDR1 and CDR2 are SGHTA and FQGNSA. The CDR3 is made up of 15 amino acids.